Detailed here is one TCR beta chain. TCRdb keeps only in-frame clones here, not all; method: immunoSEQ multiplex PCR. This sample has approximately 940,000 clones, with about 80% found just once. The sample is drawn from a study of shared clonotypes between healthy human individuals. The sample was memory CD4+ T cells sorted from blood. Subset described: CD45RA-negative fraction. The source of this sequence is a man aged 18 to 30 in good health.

The CDR3 sequence: CASSDRSEKLFF. The DNA for the CDR3 is TGTGCCAGCAGTGACAGGTCGGAAAAACTGTTTTTT. The V and J genes are TRBV28 and TRBJ1-4; D may be TRBD1 (6 bases). The germline V and J ends were trimmed by 5 bases and 8 bases, with 9 bases remaining between them. This CDR3 is built from 12 residues. Germline loops: CDR1 MDHEN, CDR2 SYDVKM.